This entry features one T cell receptor (beta chain) sequence. Its antigen remains unknown. Germline V gene sequence: CDR1 MGHRA, CDR2 YSYEKL. The V and J ends lost 4 bases and 5 bases respectively, with 20 bases between them. CDR3 size: 16 residues. This specimen comes from a study of cytomegalovirus exposure and HLA in healthy donors. Findings and limits, study-wide: As immune exposure information, only CMV serostatus was available. Trimming of TCR beta V- and J-genes showed a link, identified in a later analysis, to a missense DCLRE1C variant. Sequence variants that were highly shared formed a cluster that was likely a sequencing artifact. Reports credit the classifier with highly specific, highly sensitive diagnosis of cytomegalovirus status.

PCR was performed using 60 Vbeta and 13 Jbeta primers. Sequencing was performed with immunoSEQ multiplex PCR; in TCRdb, only in-frame clones are kept and a portion is missing. The sample yields 45,000 to 60,000 clones, of which the top ten take up about 15%. This receptor was taken from a male donor in good health and CMV-seronegative. The sample was PBMCs. This chain links TRBV4-1 with TRBJ1-1; D is uncertain. The CDR3 spells CASSPPRAAVGTEAFF. The CDR3 nucleotides read TGCGCCAGCAGCCCCCCCCGAGCGGCCGTGGGAACTGAAGCTTTCTTT.